Included here is one T cell receptor (beta chain) sequence, with context. Its antigen remains unidentified. Germline V gives CDR1 MNHEY, CDR2 SVGAGI. The CDR3 has 15 amino acids. V was cut by 2 bases and J by 10 bases, with 18 bases left in between. Combining a sample-barcoded 5' primer with a J-beta primer mix, a second PCR ran for about 7 to 11 cycles. Every sample returned 2.5 million or more CDR3-containing paired-end reads. Using its own MiXCR run on the 5' RACE reads, TCRdb lists one record per CDR3 protein. The sample has hundreds of thousands of distinct CDR3 sequences; approximately 44% are singletons. This entry is derived from a study of blood T cells in healthy people across ages. Study outcomes and limitations: Researchers report that TCR beta diversity correlated strongly with naive T cell percentage.

The receptor was derived from a man aged 55 to 69 in good health. Sequenced input: blood. The gene calls are TRBV6-5 and TRBJ2-1; tentatively, D is TRBD2 (6 bases). CDR3 nucleotide sequence: TGTGCCAGCAGTTACACGGGACTGGCGGACTACGAGCAGTTCTTC. Protein product: CASSYTGLADYEQFF.